Described below is a single T cell receptor beta chain sequence and its context. These data belong to a study of control samples from healthy donors and cancer patients. Assay: immunoSEQ multiplex PCR; the TCRdb copy retains only in-frame clones and omits some. The table lists 100,000 or so clones, roughly 86% of them singletons. Trimming took off 6 bases at V and 2 bases at J, with 18 bases between the two ends. CDR1 is LNHDA, CDR2 SQIVND, per germline (reference sequence). The CDR3 sequence is 16 residues long. Sequenced sample: blood. This clonotype was obtained from a woman aged 45 to 65 in good health. The genes are TRBV19 and TRBJ2-3; D might be TRBD1 or TRBD2, each matching 5 bases. The CDR3 region is CASSDLRGTFTDTQYF. The CDR3 DNA sequence: TGTGCCAGTAGCGACCTTAGAGGGACCTTCACAGATACGCAGTATTTT.